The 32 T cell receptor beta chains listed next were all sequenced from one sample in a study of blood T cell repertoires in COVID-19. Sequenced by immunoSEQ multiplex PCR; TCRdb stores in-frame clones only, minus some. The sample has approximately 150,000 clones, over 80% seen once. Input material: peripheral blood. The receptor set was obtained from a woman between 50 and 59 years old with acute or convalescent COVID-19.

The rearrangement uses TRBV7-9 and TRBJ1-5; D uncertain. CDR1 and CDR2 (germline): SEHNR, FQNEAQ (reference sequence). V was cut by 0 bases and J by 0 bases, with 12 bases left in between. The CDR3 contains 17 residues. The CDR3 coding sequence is TGTGCCAGCAGCTTAGCGGTAGACACCATTAGCAATCAGCCCCAGCATTTT. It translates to CASSLAVDTISNQPQHF.

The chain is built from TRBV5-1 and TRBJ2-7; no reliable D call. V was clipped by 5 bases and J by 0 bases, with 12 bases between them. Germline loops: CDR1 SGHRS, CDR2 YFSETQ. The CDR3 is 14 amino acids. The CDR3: CASRVGASSYEQYF. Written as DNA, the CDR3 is TGCGCCAGCAGGGTTGGAGCGAGCTCCTACGAGCAGTACTTC.

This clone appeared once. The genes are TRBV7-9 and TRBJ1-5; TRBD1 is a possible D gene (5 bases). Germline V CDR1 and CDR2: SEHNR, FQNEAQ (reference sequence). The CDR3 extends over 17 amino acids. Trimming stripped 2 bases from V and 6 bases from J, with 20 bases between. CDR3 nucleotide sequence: TGTGCCAGCAGCTTATCCCATGGCAGGGAAGGAAGTCAGCCCCAGCATTTT. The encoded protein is CASSLSHGREGSQPQHF. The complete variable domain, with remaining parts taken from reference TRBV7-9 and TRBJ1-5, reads DTGVSQNPRHKITKRGQNVTFRCDPISEHNRLYWYRQTLGQGPEFLTYFQNEAQLEKSRLLSDRFSAERPKGSFSTLEIQRTEQGDSAMYLCASSLSHGREGSQPQHFGDGTRLSIL.

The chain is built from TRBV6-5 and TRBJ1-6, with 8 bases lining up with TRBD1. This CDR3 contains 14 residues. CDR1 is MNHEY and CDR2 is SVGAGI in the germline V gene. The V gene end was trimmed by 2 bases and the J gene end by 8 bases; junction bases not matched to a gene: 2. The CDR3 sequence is CASSYDRGYSPLHF. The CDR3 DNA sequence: TGTGCCAGCAGTTACGACAGGGGATATTCACCCCTCCACTTT.

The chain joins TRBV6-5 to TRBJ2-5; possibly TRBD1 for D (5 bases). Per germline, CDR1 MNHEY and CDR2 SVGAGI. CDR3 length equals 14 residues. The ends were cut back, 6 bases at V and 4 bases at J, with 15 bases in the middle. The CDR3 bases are TGTGCCAGCAGCTCTGGGGCAGGGCCAGAGACCCAGTACTTC. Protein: CASSSGAGPETQYF.

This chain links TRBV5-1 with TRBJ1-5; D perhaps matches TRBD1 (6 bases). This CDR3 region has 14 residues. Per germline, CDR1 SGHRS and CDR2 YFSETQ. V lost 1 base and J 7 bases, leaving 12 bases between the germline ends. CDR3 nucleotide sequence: TGCGCCAGCAGCTTGCTACCAGGGGTGCAGCCCCAGCATTTT. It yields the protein CASSLLPGVQPQHF.

The CDR3 here is CSARQGETQYF. The CDR3 coding sequence is TGCAGTGCCCGACAGGGGGAGACCCAGTACTTC. V gene TRBV20-1 combines with J gene TRBJ2-5; 8 nucleotides agree with TRBD1. Trimming at V came to 6 bases and at J to 5 bases, leaving 2 bases not matched to a gene. Germline V gene lookup returns CDR1 DFQATT and CDR2 SNEGSKA (reference sequence). The CDR3 is 11 amino acids.

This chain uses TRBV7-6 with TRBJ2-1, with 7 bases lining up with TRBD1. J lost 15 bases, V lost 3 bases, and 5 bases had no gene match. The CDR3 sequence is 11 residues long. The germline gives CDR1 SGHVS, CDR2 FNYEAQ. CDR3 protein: CASSFGTVSFF. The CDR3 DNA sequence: TGTGCCAGCAGCTTCGGGACAGTCTCGTTCTTC.

The CDR3 protein is CSVEEGGYTF. The CDR3 nucleotides read TGCAGCGTTGAGGAGGGTGGCTACACCTTC. The chain employs TRBV29-1 and TRBJ1-2, with D uncertain. CDR1 and CDR2 (germline): SQVTM, ANQGSEA. Deletions cut 3 bases from V and 7 bases from J, with 6 bases between. The CDR3 sequence is 10 residues long.

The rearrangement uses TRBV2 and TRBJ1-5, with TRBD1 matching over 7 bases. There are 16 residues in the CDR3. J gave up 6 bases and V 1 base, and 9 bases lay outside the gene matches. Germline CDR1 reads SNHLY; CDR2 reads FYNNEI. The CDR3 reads CASSEGGGGLIQPQHF. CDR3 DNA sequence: TGTGCCAGCAGTGAAGGTGGAGGGGGCCTTATTCAGCCCCAGCATTTT.

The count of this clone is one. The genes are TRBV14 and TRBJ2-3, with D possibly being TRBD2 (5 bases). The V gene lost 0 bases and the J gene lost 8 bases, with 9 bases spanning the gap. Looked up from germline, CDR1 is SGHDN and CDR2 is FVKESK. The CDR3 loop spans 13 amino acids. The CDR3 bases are TGTGCCAGCAGCCAAGAGACCGGGGTTACGCAGTATTTT. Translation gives CASSQETGVTQYF. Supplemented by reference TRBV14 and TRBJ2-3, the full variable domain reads EAGVTQFPSHSVIEKGQTVTLRCDPISGHDNLYWYRRVMGKEIKFLLHFVKESKQDESGMPNNRFLAERTGGTYSTLKVQPAELEDSGVYFCASSQETGVTQYFGPGTRLTVL.

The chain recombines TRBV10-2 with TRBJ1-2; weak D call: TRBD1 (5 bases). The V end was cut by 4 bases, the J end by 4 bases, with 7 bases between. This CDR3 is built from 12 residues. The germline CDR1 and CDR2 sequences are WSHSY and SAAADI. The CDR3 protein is CASSAQGYGYTF. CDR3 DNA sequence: TGCGCCAGCAGTGCGCAGGGCTATGGCTACACCTTC.

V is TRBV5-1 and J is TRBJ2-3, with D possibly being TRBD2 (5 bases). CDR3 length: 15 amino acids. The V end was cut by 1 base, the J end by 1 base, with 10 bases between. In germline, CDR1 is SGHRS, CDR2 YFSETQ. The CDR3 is CASSLTGRGTDTQYF. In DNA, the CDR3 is TGCGCCAGCAGCTTGACTGGGAGAGGCACAGATACGCAGTATTTT. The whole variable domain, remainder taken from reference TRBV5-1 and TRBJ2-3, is KAGVTQTPRYLIKTRGQQVTLSCSPISGHRSVSWYQQTPGQGLQFLFEYFSETQRNKGNFPGRFSGRQFSNSRSEMNVSTLELGDSALYLCASSLTGRGTDTQYFGPGTRLTVL.

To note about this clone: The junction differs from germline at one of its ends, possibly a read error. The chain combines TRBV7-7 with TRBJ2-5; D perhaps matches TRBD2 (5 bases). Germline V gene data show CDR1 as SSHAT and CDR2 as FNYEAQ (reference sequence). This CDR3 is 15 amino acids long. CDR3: CASSLGSGREETQYF. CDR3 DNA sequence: TGTGCTAGCAGCTTAGGTTCGGGGAGAGAAGAGACCCAGTACTTC.

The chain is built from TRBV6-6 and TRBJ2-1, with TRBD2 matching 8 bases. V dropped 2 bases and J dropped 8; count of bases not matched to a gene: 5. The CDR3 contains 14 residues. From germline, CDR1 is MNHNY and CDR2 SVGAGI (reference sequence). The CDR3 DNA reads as TGTGCCAGCAGTTACGAAGCGGGAGTGGATGAGCAGTTCTTC. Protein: CASSYEAGVDEQFF.

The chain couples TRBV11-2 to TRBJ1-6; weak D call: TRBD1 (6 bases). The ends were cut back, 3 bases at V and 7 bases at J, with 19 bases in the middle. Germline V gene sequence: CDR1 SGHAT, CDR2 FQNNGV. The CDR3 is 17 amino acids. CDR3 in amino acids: CASSFFPDRIRNSPLHF. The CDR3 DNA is TGTGCCAGCAGCTTTTTCCCAGACAGGATACGGAATTCACCCCTCCACTTT.

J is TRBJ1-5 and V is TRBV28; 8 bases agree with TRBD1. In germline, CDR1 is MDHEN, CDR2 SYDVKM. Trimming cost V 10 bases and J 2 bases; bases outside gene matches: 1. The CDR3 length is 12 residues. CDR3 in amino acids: CATTGGNQPQHF. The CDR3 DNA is TGTGCCACGACAGGGGGCAATCAGCCCCAGCATTTT.

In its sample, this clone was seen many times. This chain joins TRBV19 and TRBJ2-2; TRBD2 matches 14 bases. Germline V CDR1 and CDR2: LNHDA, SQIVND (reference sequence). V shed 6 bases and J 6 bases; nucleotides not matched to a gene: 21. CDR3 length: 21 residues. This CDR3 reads CASSTDRIPGLAGVVSGELFF. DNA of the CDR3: TGTGCCAGTAGCACCGATAGAATTCCGGGACTAGCGGGAGTAGTCTCCGGGGAGCTGTTTTTT.

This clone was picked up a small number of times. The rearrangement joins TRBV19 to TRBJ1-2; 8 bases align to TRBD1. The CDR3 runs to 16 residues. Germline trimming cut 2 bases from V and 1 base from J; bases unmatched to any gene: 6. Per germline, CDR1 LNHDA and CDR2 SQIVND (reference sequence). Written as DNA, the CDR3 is TGTGCCAGTAGTATATCCGGACAGGGAAATAACTATGGCTACACCTTC. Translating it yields CASSISGQGNNYGYTF.

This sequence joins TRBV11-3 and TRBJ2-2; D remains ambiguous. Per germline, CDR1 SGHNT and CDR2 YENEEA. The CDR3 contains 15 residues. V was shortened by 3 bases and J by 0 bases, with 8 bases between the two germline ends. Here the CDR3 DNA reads TGTGCCAGCAGCTTGTACGGAGCGAACACCGGGGAGCTGTTTTTT. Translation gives CASSLYGANTGELFF.

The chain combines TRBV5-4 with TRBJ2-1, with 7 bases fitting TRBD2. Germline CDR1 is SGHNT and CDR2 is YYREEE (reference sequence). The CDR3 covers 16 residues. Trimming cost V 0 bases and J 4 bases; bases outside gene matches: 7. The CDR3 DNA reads TGTGCCAGCAGCTTGGTCGTGGGGGGGGTATACAATGAGCAGTTCTTC. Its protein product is CASSLVVGGVYNEQFF.

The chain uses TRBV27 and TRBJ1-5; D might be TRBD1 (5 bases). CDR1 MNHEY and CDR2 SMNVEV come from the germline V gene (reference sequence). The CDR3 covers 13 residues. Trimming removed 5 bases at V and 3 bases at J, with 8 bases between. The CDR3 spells CASSLGANQPQHF. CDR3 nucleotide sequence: TGTGCCAGCAGTCTAGGGGCCAATCAGCCCCAGCATTTT.

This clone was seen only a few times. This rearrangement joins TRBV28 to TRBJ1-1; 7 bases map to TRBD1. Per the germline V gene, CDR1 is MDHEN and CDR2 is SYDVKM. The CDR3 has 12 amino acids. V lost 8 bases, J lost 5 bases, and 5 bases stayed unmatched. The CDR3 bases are TGTGCCAGCCTTGACAGGGCGACTGAAGCTTTCTTT. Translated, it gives CASLDRATEAFF.

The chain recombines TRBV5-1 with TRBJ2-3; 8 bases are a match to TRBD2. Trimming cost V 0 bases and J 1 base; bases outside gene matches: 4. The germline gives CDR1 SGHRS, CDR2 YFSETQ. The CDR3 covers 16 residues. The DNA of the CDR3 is TGCGCCAGCAGCTTGGACTCGGGAGGGCGCACAGATACGCAGTATTTT. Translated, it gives CASSLDSGGRTDTQYF.

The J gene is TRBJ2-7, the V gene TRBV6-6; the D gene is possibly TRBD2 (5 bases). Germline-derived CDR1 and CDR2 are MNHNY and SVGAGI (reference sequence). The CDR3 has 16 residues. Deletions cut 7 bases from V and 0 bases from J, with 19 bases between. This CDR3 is CASIVKSGLFSYEQYF. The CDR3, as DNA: TGTGCCAGCATAGTGAAATCAGGACTTTTCTCCTACGAGCAGTACTTC.

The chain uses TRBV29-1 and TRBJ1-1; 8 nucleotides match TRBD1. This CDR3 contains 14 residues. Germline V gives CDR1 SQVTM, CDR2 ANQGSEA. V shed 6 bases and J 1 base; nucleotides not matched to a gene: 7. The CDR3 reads CSVLSGTGNTEAFF. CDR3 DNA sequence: TGCAGCGTCCTATCCGGGACAGGGAACACTGAAGCTTTCTTT.

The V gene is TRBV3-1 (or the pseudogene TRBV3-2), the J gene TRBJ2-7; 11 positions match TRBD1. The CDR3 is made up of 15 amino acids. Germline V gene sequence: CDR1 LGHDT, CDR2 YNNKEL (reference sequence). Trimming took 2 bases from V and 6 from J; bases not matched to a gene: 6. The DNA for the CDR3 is TGTGCCAGCAGCCAACCCAGGACAGGGGGCCGCGAGCAGTACTTC. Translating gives CASSQPRTGGREQYF.

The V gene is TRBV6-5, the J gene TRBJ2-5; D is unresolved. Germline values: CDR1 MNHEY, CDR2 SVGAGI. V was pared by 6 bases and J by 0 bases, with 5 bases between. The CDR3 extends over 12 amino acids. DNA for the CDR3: TGTGCCAGCAGCCGGGACCAAGAGACCCAGTACTTC. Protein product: CASSRDQETQYF.

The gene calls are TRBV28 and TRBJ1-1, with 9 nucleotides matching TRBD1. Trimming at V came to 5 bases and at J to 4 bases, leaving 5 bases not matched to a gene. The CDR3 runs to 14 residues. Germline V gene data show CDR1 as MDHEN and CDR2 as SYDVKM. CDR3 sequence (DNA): TGTGCCAGCAGTCCGGGACAGGGATCCACTGAAGCTTTCTTT. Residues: CASSPGQGSTEAFF.

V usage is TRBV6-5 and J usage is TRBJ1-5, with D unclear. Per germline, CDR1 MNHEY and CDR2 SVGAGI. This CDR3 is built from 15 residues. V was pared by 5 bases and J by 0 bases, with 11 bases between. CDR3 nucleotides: TGTGCCAGCAGTCCAAGTAGTTATAGCAATCAGCCCCAGCATTTT. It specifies CASSPSSYSNQPQHF.

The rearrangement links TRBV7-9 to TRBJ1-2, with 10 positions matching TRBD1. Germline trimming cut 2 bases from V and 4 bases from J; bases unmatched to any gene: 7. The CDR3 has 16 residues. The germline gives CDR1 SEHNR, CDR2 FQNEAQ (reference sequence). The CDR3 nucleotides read TGTGCCAGCAGCTTATTCGGGACAGGGGATGGCTATGGCTACACCTTC. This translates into CASSLFGTGDGYGYTF. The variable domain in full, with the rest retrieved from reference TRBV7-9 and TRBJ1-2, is DTGVSQNPRHKITKRGQNVTFRCDPISEHNRLYWYRQTLGQGPEFLTYFQNEAQLEKSRLLSDRFSAERPKGSFSTLEIQRTEQGDSAMYLCASSLFGTGDGYGYTFGSGTRLTVV.

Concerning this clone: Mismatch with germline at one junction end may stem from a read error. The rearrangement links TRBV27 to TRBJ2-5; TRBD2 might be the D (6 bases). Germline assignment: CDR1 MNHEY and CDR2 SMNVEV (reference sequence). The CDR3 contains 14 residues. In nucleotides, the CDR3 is TGTGCCAGCAGTTTATCGTCCCCGGGAGAGGCCCAGTACTTC. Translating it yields CASSLSSPGEAQYF.